This T cell receptor beta chain came from a study of PD-1 blockade in classical Hodgkin lymphoma. Time point specified: cycle 4 day 1 (C4D1), after 5 to 7 weeks of nivolumab. Relapses following autologous stem cell transplantation were seen in all patients, with brentuximab vedotin exposure varying. Trimming pared 4 bases from V and 2 bases from J, leaving 10 bases between. The CDR3 is 15 residues long. Germline V gene data show CDR1 as SGHKS and CDR2 as YYEKEE (reference sequence). This table comes from immunoSEQ multiplex PCR, and its TCRdb copy is limited to in-frame clones, with some not included. The sample yields some 19,000 clones, approximately 80% seen once.

The sequence was collected from a human donor with classical Hodgkin lymphoma. The source was peripheral blood mononuclear cells (PBMCs), collected before the fourth cycle of nivolumab. The chain has TRBV5-5 and TRBJ1-6, with D uncertain. This CDR3 reads CASSPLIAYNSPLHF. In DNA form, the CDR3 reads TGTGCCAGCAGCCCCCTTATCGCCTATAATTCACCCCTCCACTTT.